This is a list of T cell receptor beta chains from one sample in a study of shared clonotypes between healthy human individuals. Using immunoSEQ multiplex PCR, the repertoire was profiled, and TCRdb retains in-frame clones only, with some absent. The sample contains about 490,000 clones, about 72% of which appear only once. The sample was PBMCs. The source is a woman aged 40 to 50 in good health. Some clones in this sample may be carry-over from other donors' samples. Both conserved end residues are part of each CDR3. The order of the fields is clone size, D gene, V gene, J gene, CDR3 DNA, CDR3 protein. The D gene is left open where the match is weak. Where a row states a size, it is once, few, many or the class of an expanded clone; other rows omit it.

>.|.|TRBV18|TRBJ2-1
TGTGCCAGCTCACACAGCTACAGCTCCTACAATGAGCAGTTCTTC
CASSHSYSSYNEQFF
>.|.|TRBV6-1|TRBJ1-2
TGTGCCAGCAGTGAAGAGGGGGGCCGAGACTATGGCTACACCTTC
CASSEEGGRDYGYTF
>.|.|TRBV7-8|TRBJ1-4
TGTGCCAGCAGCCTAGGGCAGCCAAATGAAAAACTGTTTTTT
CASSLGQPNEKLFF
>few|TRBD2|TRBV11-3|TRBJ2-1
TGTGCCAGCAGCTTATACTCCGGGACTAGTCACAATGAGCAGTTCTTC
CASSLYSGTSHNEQFF
>.|.|TRBV30|TRBJ1-3
TGTGCCTGGAGTCGTACGTTTAACACCATATATTTT
CAWSRTFNTIYF
>.|.|TRBV30|TRBJ2-1
TGTGCCTGGAGCGACAGTCCCTACAATGAGCAGTTCTTC
CAWSDSPYNEQFF
>.|TRBD1|TRBV28|TRBJ2-6
TGTGCCAGCAGTTTCCTCGGACAGGGTCCCTCTGGGGCCAACGTCCTGACTTTC
CASSFLGQGPSGANVLTF
>.|.|TRBV19|TRBJ1-5
TGTGCCAGTAGGATGCCAGGGCCGAGCAATCAGCCCCAGCATTTT
CASRMPGPSNQPQHF
>.|TRBD1|TRBV7-3|TRBJ1-2
TGTGCCAGCAGCCCGGGGACAGGGTGGGACTATGGCTACACCTTC
CASSPGTGWDYGYTF
>.|.|TRBV28|TRBJ2-7
TGTGCCAGCAGTTTATGGGGCAAACCCTACGAGCAGTACTTC
CASSLWGKPYEQYF